Presented here are 6 T cell receptor beta chains from one specimen sequenced in a study of tumor-infiltrating lymphocytes in localized non-small cell lung cancer. Data came from immunoSEQ multiplex PCR; TCRdb stores just in-frame clones and leaves some out. The sample has about 16,000 clones, over 70% seen once. The sample taken for sequencing was lung tumor tissue. The source is a human donor with non-small cell lung cancer.

The chain combines TRBV19 with TRBJ2-5, with TRBD2 matching 7 bases. This CDR3 comprises 13 residues. V shed 10 bases and J 5 bases; nucleotides not matched to a gene: 10. Germline assignment: CDR1 LNHDA and CDR2 SQIVND (reference sequence). The CDR3, as DNA: TGTGCCACTCGGGCAGCGGGGCGGGAGACCCAGTACTTC. Amino acids: CATRAAGRETQYF.

V gene TRBV11-2 combines with J gene TRBJ2-5; the D gene is possibly TRBD2 (6 bases). Germline CDR1 is SGHAT and CDR2 is FQNNGV. CDR3 length equals 13 residues. V shed 5 bases and J shed 6 bases, with 13 bases lying between them. CDR3 coding DNA: TGTGCCAGCAGCGTAACCGGGAGTAAGACCCAGTACTTC. The encoded protein is CASSVTGSKTQYF. Based on the CDR3 plus reference TRBV11-2 and TRBJ2-5, the full variable domain is EAGVAQSPRYKIIEKRQSVAFWCNPISGHATLYWYQQILGQGPKLLIQFQNNGVVDDSQLPKDRFSAERLKGVDSTLKIQPAKLEDSAVYLCASSVTGSKTQYFGPGTRLLVL.

This rearrangement joins TRBV12-1 to TRBJ2-3; the table's D gene call, TRBD2, was not cross checked with the DNA. TRBV12-1 is noted as a pseudogene. The CDR3 consists of 15 residues. CDR3 coding DNA: TGTGCCAGCAGCTTTGGCGGGGGGCGGCCAGATACGCAGTATTTT. Protein: CASSFGGGRPDTQYF.

This clone is labeled medium-sized. This chain's CDR3 is CASSLAGGAAMNTEAFF. The DNA for the CDR3 is TGTGCCAGCAGCTTGGCCGGGGGGGCAGCAATGAACACTGAAGCTTTCTTT. The V call is TRBV5-4, the J call TRBJ1-1, with D maybe TRBD1 (6 bases). Germline V lookup: CDR1 SGHNT, CDR2 YYREEE (reference sequence). The CDR3 length is 17 residues. The V end lost 0 bases, the J end lost 0 bases, and 15 bases lay between the germline ends.

This clone was counted a single time. This chain links TRBV7-9 with TRBJ1-2, with TRBD1 identical over 7 bases. Germline values: CDR1 SEHNR, CDR2 FQNEAQ (reference sequence). There are 14 residues in the CDR3. J lost 0 bases, V lost 5 bases, and 3 bases had no gene match. As DNA, the CDR3 is TGTGCCAGCAGCCTCACAGGGGCTAACTATGGCTACACCTTC. This translates into CASSLTGANYGYTF.

The chain joins TRBV28 to TRBJ2-7; TRBD2 is a possible D gene (6 bases). The ends were cut back, 5 bases at V and 7 bases at J, with 12 bases in the middle. Germline assignment: CDR1 MDHEN and CDR2 SYDVKM. This CDR3 comprises 12 residues. The CDR3 is CASSQDRGEQYF. CDR3 coding DNA: TGTGCCAGCAGTCAGGACCGGGGGGAGCAGTACTTC.